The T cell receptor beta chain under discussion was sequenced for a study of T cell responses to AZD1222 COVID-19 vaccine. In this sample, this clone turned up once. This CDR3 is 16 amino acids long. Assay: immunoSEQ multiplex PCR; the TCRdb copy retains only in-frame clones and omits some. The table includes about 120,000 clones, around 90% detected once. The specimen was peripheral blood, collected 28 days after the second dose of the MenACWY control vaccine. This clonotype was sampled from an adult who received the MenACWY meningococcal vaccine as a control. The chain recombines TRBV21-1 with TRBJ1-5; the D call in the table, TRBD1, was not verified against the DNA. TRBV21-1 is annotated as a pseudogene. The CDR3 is CASSKGGQGFNQPQHF. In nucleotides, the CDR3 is TGTGCCAGCAGCAAAGGGGGACAGGGGTTCAATCAGCCCCAGCATTTT.